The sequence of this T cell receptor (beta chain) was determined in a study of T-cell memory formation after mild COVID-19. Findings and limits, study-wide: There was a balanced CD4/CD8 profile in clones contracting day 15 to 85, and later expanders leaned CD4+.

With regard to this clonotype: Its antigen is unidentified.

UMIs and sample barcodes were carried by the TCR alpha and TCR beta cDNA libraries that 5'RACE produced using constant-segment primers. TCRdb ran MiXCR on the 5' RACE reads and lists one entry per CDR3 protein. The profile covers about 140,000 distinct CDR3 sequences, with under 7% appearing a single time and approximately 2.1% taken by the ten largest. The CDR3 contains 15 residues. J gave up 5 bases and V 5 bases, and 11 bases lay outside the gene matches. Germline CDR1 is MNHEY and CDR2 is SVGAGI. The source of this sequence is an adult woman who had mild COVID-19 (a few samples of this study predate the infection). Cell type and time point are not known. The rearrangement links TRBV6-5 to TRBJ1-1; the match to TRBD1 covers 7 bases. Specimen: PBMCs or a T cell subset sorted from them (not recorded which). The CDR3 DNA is TGTGCCAGCAGTGGCCGACAGGGAGGTCGGACTGAAGCTTTCTTT. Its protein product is CASSGRQGGRTEAFF.